This T cell receptor (beta chain) was recovered during a study of blood T cell repertoires in COVID-19. Per the original methods: Amplifying reference gene primers gave estimates of nucleated cell counts. Sequencing was performed with immunoSEQ multiplex PCR; in TCRdb, only in-frame clones are kept and a portion is missing. Clonal size and the V and J genes are those of that table, whereas D and trimming came from the DNA. Of about 210,000 clones listed, over 75% are singletons. Sample: PBMCs or T cells enriched from blood (not recorded which). The receptor was isolated from a young man with acute COVID-19.

CDR3 sequence reads: CASNSQGFVYGYTF. The DNA for the CDR3 is TGTGCCAGCAACTCGCAGGGTTTTGTCTATGGCTACACCTTC. The chain links TRBV28 to TRBJ1-2, with TRBD1 as a possible D gene (5 bases). The V gene's germline CDR1 is MDHEN and CDR2 SYDVKM. V was trimmed by 7 bases and J by 4 bases, leaving 16 bases between them. The CDR3 extends over 14 amino acids.